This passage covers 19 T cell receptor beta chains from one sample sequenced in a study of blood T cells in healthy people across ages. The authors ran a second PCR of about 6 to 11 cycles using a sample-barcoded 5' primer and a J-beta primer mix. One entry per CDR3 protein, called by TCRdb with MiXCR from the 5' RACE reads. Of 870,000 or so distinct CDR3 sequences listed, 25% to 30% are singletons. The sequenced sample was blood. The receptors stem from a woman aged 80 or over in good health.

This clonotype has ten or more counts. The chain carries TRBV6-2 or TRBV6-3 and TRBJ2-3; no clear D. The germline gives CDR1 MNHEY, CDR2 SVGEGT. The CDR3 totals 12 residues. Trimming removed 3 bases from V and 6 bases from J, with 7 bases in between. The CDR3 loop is CASSYFRDTQYF. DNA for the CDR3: TGTGCCAGCAGTTATTTTCGGGATACGCAGTATTTT.

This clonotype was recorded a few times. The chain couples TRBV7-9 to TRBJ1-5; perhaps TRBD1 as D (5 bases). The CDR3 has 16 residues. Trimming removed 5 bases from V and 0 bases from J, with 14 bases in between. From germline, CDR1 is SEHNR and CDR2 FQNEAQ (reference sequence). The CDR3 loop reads CASSPGWGFSNQPQHF. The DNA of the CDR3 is TGTGCCAGCAGCCCAGGGTGGGGATTTAGCAATCAGCCCCAGCATTTT.

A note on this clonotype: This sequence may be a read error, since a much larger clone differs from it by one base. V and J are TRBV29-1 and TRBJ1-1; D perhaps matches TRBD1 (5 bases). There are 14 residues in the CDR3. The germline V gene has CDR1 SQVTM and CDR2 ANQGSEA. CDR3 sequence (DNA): TGCAGCGTCCAGGGACTCTACCTGAACACTGAAGGTTTCTTT. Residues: CSVQGLYLNTEGFF.

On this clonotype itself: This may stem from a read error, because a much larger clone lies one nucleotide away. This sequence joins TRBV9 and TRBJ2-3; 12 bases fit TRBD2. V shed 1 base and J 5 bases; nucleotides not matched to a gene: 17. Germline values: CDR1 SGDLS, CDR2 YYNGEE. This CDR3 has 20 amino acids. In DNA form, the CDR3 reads TGTGCCAGCAGCGTATCACGGGCTAGCGGGGGGGCCATCGATGTAGATACGCAGTATTTT. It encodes CASSVSRASGGAIDVDTQYF.

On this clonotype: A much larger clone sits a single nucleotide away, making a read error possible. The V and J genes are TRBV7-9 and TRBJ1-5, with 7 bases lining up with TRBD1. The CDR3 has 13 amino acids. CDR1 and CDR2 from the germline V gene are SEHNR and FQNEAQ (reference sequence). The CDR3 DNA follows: TGTGCCAGCAGCCAGACAGGGAGCCAGCCCCGGCATTTT. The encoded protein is CASSQTGSQPRHF.

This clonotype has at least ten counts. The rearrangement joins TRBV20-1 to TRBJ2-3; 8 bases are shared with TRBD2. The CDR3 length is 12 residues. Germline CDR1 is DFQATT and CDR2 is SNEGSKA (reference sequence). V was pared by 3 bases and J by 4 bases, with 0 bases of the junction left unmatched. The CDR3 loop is CSARRGADTQYF. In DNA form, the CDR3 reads TGCAGTGCTAGGCGGGGGGCAGATACGCAGTATTTT.

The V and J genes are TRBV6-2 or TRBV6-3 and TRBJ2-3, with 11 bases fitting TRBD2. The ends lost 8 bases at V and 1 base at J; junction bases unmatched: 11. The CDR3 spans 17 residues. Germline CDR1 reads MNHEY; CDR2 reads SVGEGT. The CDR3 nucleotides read TGTGCCAGCCTGCTAGCGGGGGGCCTGATTTGCACAGATACGCAGTATTTT. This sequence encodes CASLLAGGLICTDTQYF.

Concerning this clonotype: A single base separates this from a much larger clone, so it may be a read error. This CDR3 reads CASSPGIGATNEKLFF. In DNA, the CDR3 is TGCGCCAGCAGCCCCGGGATAGGGGCAACTAATGAAAAACTGTTTTTT. This sequence joins TRBV5-1 and TRBJ1-4, with D possibly being TRBD1 (5 bases). The germline V and J ends were trimmed by 4 bases and 0 bases, with 13 bases remaining between them. Per germline, CDR1 SGHRS and CDR2 YFSETQ. The CDR3 has 16 amino acids.

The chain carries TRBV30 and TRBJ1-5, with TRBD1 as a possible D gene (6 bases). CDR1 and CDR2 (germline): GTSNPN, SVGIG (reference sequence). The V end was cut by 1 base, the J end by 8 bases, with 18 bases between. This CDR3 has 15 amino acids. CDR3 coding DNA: TGTGCCTGGAGTGAGAGAGGGACACCCAGGGAGCCCCAGCATTTT. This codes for CAWSERGTPREPQHF.

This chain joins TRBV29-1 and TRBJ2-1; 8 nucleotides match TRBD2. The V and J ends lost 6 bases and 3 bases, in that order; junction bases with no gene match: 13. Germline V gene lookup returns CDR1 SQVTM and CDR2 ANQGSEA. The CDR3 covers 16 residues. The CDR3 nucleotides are TGCAGCGTGGGGAGTCGCGGGGGGCTACTCTACAATGAGCAGTTCTTC. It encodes CSVGSRGGLLYNEQFF.

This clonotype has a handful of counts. In nucleotides, the CDR3 is TGTGCCAGCAGTTTATCCAGGGGTTCCCACGAGCAGTACTTC. Residues: CASSLSRGSHEQYF. This rearrangement joins TRBV27 to TRBJ2-7, with TRBD1 as a possible D gene (6 bases). The CDR3 is 14 amino acids. In germline, CDR1 is MNHEY, CDR2 SMNVEV (reference sequence). Trimming pared 0 bases from V and 5 bases from J, leaving 11 bases between.

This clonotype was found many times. The DNA for the CDR3 is TGCAGTGCCCCCAAAGGGTCTGGGGCCAACGTCCTGACTTTC. Translation gives CSAPKGSGANVLTF. V gene TRBV20-1 combines with J gene TRBJ2-6; D gene ambiguous. The germline V gene encodes CDR1 DFQATT and CDR2 SNEGSKA (reference sequence). CDR3 length equals 14 residues. V was trimmed by 6 bases and J by 1 base, leaving 10 bases between them.

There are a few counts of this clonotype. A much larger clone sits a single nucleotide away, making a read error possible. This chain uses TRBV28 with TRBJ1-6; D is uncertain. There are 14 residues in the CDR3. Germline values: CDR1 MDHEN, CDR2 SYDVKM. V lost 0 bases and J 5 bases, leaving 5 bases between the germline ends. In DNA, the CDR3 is TGTGCCAGCAGTTTATGGCAGAATAATTCACCCCTCCACTTT. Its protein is CASSLWQNNSPLHF.

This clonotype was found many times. The CDR3 region has the DNA TGTGCCAGCAGTCAAATGACAGGGACCAAAAACATTCAGTACTTC. This encodes CASSQMTGTKNIQYF. The chain has TRBV12-3 or TRBV12-4 and TRBJ2-4, with 7 bases that match TRBD1. CDR3 length: 15 residues. Germline trimming cut 5 bases from V and 2 bases from J; bases unmatched to any gene: 6.

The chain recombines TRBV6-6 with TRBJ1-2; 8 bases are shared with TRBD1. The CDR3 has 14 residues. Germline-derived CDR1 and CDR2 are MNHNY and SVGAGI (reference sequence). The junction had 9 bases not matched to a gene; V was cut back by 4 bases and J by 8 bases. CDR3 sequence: CASSSDRVGYGYTF. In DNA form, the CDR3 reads TGTGCCAGCAGTTCGGACAGGGTTGGTTACGGCTACACCTTC.

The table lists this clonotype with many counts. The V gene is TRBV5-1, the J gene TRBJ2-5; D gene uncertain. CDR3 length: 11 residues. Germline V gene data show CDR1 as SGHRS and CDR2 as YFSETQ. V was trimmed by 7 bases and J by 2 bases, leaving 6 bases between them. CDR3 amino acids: CASVSQETQYF. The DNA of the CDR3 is TGCGCCAGCGTCTCGCAAGAGACCCAGTACTTC.

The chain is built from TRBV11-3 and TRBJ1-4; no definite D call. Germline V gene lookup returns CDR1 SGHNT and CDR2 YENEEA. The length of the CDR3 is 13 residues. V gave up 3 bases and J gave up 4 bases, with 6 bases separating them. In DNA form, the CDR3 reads TGTGCCAGCAGCTTTAGACGTAATGAAAAACTGTTTTTT. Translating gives CASSFRRNEKLFF. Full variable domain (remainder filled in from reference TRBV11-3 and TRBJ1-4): EAGVVQSPRYKIIEKKQPVAFWCNPISGHNTLYWYLQNLGQGPELLIRYENEEAVDDSQLPKDRFSAERLKGVDSTLKIQPAELGDSAVYLCASSFRRNEKLFFGSGTQLSVL.

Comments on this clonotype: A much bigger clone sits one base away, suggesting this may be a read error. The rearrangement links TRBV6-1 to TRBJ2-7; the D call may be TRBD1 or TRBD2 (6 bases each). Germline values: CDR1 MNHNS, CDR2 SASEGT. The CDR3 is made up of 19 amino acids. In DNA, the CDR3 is TGTGCCAACAGTAGTTACGGGGACTGGACAGACCTCCTTGCCTACGAGCAGTACTTC. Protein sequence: CANSSYGDWTDLLAYEQYF.

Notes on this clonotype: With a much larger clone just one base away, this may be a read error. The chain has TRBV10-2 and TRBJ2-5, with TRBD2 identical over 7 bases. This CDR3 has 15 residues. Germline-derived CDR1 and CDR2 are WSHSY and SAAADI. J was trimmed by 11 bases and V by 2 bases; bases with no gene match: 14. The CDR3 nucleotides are TGCGCCAGCAGTGAGGGTAGCGGGCGCTATGGTGAGCAGTACTTC. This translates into CASSEGSGRYGEQYF.